A single sample gave rise to the 10 T cell receptor beta chains below, sequenced in a study of Graves' ophthalmopathy and Graves' hyperthyroidism. Investigators amplified TCR beta CDR3 regions from RNA transcripts. HTBI-primed first-round RT-PCR preceded second-round multiplex PCR. TCRdb re-derived calls from the multiplex PCR reads in MiXCR, one entry per CDR3 protein. The table includes 1 million to 1.3 million distinct CDR3 sequences, about 40% detected once. The sequenced sample was peripheral blood or thyroid tissue (not recorded which). The receptor set was obtained from an adult man with Graves' hyperthyroidism.

The chain has TRBV3-1 and TRBJ2-7, with TRBD1 matching 9 bases. V trimming: 4 bases; J trimming: 1 base; junction bases outside the gene matches: 14. The CDR3 is 18 residues long. Germline lookup yields CDR1 LGHDT and CDR2 YNNKEL (reference sequence). The CDR3 here is CASSRVPGQGVTSYEQYF. The CDR3 nucleotides are TGTGCCAGCAGCCGCGTCCCGGGACAGGGAGTGACTTCCTACGAGCAGTACTTC.

This clonotype was observed at least ten times. The V call is TRBV5-6, the J call TRBJ1-1; D gene uncertain. Trimming took off 0 bases at V and 11 bases at J, with 14 bases between the two ends. Germline V CDR1 and CDR2: SGHDT, YYEEEE. The CDR3 has 13 residues. The CDR3 protein is CASSLAHSLSAFF. In DNA, the CDR3 is TGTGCCAGCAGCTTGGCCCACAGCCTTTCGGCTTTCTTT.

This clonotype was seen at least ten times. Sequence at one end of the junction differs from germline and may be a read error. The chain has TRBV9 and TRBJ2-5; D is perhaps TRBD1 or TRBD2 (6 bases each). Germline V CDR1 and CDR2: SGDLS, YYNGEE. This CDR3 comprises 15 residues. CDR3 in amino acids: CASNVVPGGHETQYF. In nucleotides, the CDR3 is TGTGCCAGCAACGTAGTCCCCGGGGGCCACGAGACCCAGTACTTC.

This clonotype has a count of ten or more. This rearrangement joins TRBV11-2 to TRBJ2-5; 10 bases map to TRBD2. J lost 10 bases, V lost 4 bases, and 12 bases had no gene match. Germline assignment: CDR1 SGHAT and CDR2 FQNNGV. The CDR3 contains 15 residues. The DNA for the CDR3 is TGTGCCAGCAGCTCTGGACTAGCGGCGACGGAGGACCAGTACTTC. Translating gives CASSSGLAATEDQYF.

Comment on this clonotype: The missing conserved phenylalanine or tryptophan at the end of this CDR3 makes a read error likely. The chain links TRBV24-1 to TRBJ1-2, with D hard to call. The CDR3 sequence is 16 residues long. Germline V lookup: CDR1 KGHDR, CDR2 SFDVKD. The CDR3 here is CASSLVRETRFYGYTL. The CDR3 region has the DNA TGTGCCAGCAGTTTAGTCCGGGAAACACGATTCTATGGCTACACCCTC.

This clonotype was detected ten times or more. DNA for the CDR3: TGTGCCAGCAGTTATGGGGATATGGGGGCCAACGTCCTGACTTTC. Amino acids: CASSYGDMGANVLTF. J is TRBJ2-6 and V is TRBV6-5, with unresolved D. This CDR3 is 15 amino acids long. In germline, CDR1 is MNHEY, CDR2 SVGAGI. Trimming cost V 3 bases and J 4 bases, with 10 bases left between them.

This clonotype came up a few times. The V and J genes are TRBV7-9 and TRBJ1-2; a weak D match, TRBD1 (6 bases). V lost 1 base and J 5 bases, leaving 14 bases between the germline ends. Germline values: CDR1 SEHNR, CDR2 FQNEAQ (reference sequence). This CDR3 contains 15 residues. CDR3 nucleotide sequence: TGTGCCAGCAGCTTAGGCGGAGTCACAGGGTATGGCTACACCTTC. This encodes CASSLGGVTGYGYTF. The complete variable domain, with remaining parts taken from reference TRBV7-9 and TRBJ1-2, reads DTGVSQNPRHKITKRGQNVTFRCDPISEHNRLYWYRQTLGQGPEFLTYFQNEAQLEKSRLLSDRFSAERPKGSFSTLEIQRTEQGDSAMYLCASSLGGVTGYGYTFGSGTRLTVV.

This clonotype has a count of ten or more. The rearrangement uses TRBV7-8 and TRBJ1-5, with unresolved D. The germline V gene has CDR1 SGHVS and CDR2 FQNEAQ. With 1 base removed from V and 10 bases from J, the gap between germline ends came to 11 bases. This CDR3 region has 13 residues. The CDR3 bases are TGTGCCAGCAGCTTAGGCGATCTGCGACCCCAGCATTTT. Protein: CASSLGDLRPQHF. The full variable domain, with the rest looked up from reference TRBV7-8 and TRBJ1-5, is GAGVSQSPRYKVAKRGQDVALRCDPISGHVSLFWYQQALGQGPEFLTYFQNEAQLDKSGLPSDRFFAERPEGSVSTLKIQRTQQEDSAVYLCASSLGDLRPQHFGDGTRLSIL.

In its sample, this clonotype was seen a few times. J is TRBJ1-3 and V is TRBV7-2; D may be TRBD1 (5 bases). Germline CDR1 and CDR2: SGHTA and FQGNSA. CDR3 length: 15 residues. Between the trimmed V and J ends, which lost 2 bases and 7 bases, there was a span of 15 bases. The CDR3 DNA is TGTGCCAGCAGCTTATCCCCGACAGAGACGAACACCATATATTTT. It yields the protein CASSLSPTETNTIYF.

The genes are TRBV5-4 and TRBJ2-5; weak D call: TRBD1 (6 bases). Germline assignment: CDR1 SGHNT and CDR2 YYREEE (reference sequence). Trimming pared 1 base from V and 9 bases from J, leaving 13 bases between. The CDR3 length is 13 residues. The CDR3 sequence is CASSLPPGDSQYF. In DNA form, the CDR3 reads TGTGCCAGCAGCTTGCCCCCAGGGGATTCCCAGTACTTC. Full variable domain (missing parts from reference TRBV5-4 and TRBJ2-5): ETGVTQSPTHLIKTRGQQVTLRCSSQSGHNTVSWYQQALGQGPQFIFQYYREEENGRGNFPPRFSGLQFPNYSSELNVNALELDDSALYLCASSLPPGDSQYFGPGTRLLVL.